The rows below give T cell receptor beta chains drawn from one sample of a study of T-cell reconstitution after alpha-beta-depleted transplantation in children. MiXCR, run by TCRdb on the PCR reads, gives a single entry per CDR3 protein. Of 200,000 to 300,000 distinct CDR3 sequences listed, roughly 23% are singletons. Sample: PBMCs, taken before TCRalphabeta/CD19-depleted stem cell transplant. The origin of the receptors is a girl between 2 and 10 years old with Fanconi anemia, due to receive a stem cell transplant. Each CDR3 is given with its conserved first and last residue. The order of the fields is CDR3 DNA, CDR3 protein, J gene, D gene, V gene, clone size. D genes are given only for firm matches. Not all rows give a size; the values are once, few, many and, for expanded clones, a class.

cdr3_nt: TGCAGTGCTAGACAGGGGACCTACGAGCAGTACTTC; cdr3_aa: CSARQGTYEQYF; j_call: TRBJ2-7; d_call: NA; v_call: TRBV20-1; clone_size: many
cdr3_nt: TGCAGTGCTAGCCCCCCTAGCGGCATCTACGAGCAGTACTTC; cdr3_aa: CSASPPSGIYEQYF; j_call: TRBJ2-7; d_call: TRBD2; v_call: TRBV20-1; clone_size: NA
cdr3_nt: TGTGCCAGCAGCTTAGGGAAGTACGCTGAGCAGTTCTTC; cdr3_aa: CASSLGKYAEQFF; j_call: TRBJ2-1; d_call: NA; v_call: TRBV7-8; clone_size: NA
cdr3_nt: TGTGCCAGCAGCGTCCCCAAGCGGGGTGGGACGTTTGGAAACACCATATATTTT; cdr3_aa: CASSVPKRGGTFGNTIYF; j_call: TRBJ1-3; d_call: NA; v_call: TRBV9; clone_size: many
cdr3_nt: TGTGCCAGCAGTTACTCTTCTTGGGGACAGGGCTCAACCGGGGAGCTGTTTTTT; cdr3_aa: CASSYSSWGQGSTGELFF; j_call: TRBJ2-2; d_call: TRBD1; v_call: TRBV6-5; clone_size: NA
cdr3_nt: TGTGCCAGCAGCCAAGGATCAGCGGGAGAGCGAGAGACCCAGTACTTC; cdr3_aa: CASSQGSAGERETQYF; j_call: TRBJ2-5; d_call: TRBD2; v_call: TRBV4-2; clone_size: few
cdr3_nt: TGTGCCAGTAGTATAGGAGGCAGGGGCACCTACGAGCAGTACTTC; cdr3_aa: CASSIGGRGTYEQYF; j_call: TRBJ2-7; d_call: NA; v_call: TRBV19; clone_size: many
cdr3_nt: TGCAGTGCTAAGGGGCTAGGGGAGACCCAGTACTTC; cdr3_aa: CSAKGLGETQYF; j_call: TRBJ2-5; d_call: NA; v_call: TRBV20-1; clone_size: many
cdr3_nt: TGCAGTGCTGGGGACATCCAAGAGACCCAGTACTTC; cdr3_aa: CSAGDIQETQYF; j_call: TRBJ2-5; d_call: NA; v_call: TRBV20-1; clone_size: NA
cdr3_nt: TGTGCCAGCAGCTTCTCCGGGACAGTCTCCTACGAGCAGTACTTC; cdr3_aa: CASSFSGTVSYEQYF; j_call: TRBJ2-7; d_call: TRBD1; v_call: TRBV5-4; clone_size: few
cdr3_nt: TGTGCCAGCAGCTTAGGGCAAGGGGGGGGGCCAATAAATGAGCAGTTCTTC; cdr3_aa: CASSLGQGGGPINEQFF; j_call: TRBJ2-1; d_call: NA; v_call: TRBV7-2; clone_size: NA
cdr3_nt: TGTGCCACCAGTCGGGCCTATAGCGCTCAAGAGACCCAGTACTTC; cdr3_aa: CATSRAYSAQETQYF; j_call: TRBJ2-5; d_call: NA; v_call: TRBV15; clone_size: NA
cdr3_nt: TGCGCCAGCAGCCAAGTCAGGAACACTGAAGCTTTCTTT; cdr3_aa: CASSQVRNTEAFF; j_call: TRBJ1-1; d_call: NA; v_call: TRBV4-1; clone_size: many
cdr3_nt: TGCAGCGTTGAGACAACAGGGGGGGTCATTGATGAGCAGTTCTTC; cdr3_aa: CSVETTGGVIDEQFF; j_call: TRBJ2-1; d_call: NA; v_call: TRBV29-1; clone_size: few
cdr3_nt: TGCGCCAGCAGCTGGACTAGCGGGCAGTACAATGAGCAGTTCTTC; cdr3_aa: CASSWTSGQYNEQFF; j_call: TRBJ2-1; d_call: TRBD2; v_call: TRBV5-1; clone_size: few
cdr3_nt: TGTGCCACCACGTTTCGTCCGGGACAGGGCCCAGATACGCAGTATTTT; cdr3_aa: CATTFRPGQGPDTQYF; j_call: TRBJ2-3; d_call: TRBD1; v_call: TRBV6-5; clone_size: NA
cdr3_nt: TGCGCCAGCAGTGTACGCGGCGGGTACTACGAGCAGTACTTC; cdr3_aa: CASSVRGGYYEQYF; j_call: TRBJ2-7; d_call: NA; v_call: TRBV5-1; clone_size: NA
cdr3_nt: TGCAGTGCTAGAGATCCCCAGGCCCCCTCCTACGAGCAGTACTTC; cdr3_aa: CSARDPQAPSYEQYF; j_call: TRBJ2-7; d_call: NA; v_call: TRBV20-1; clone_size: few
cdr3_nt: TGCAGTGTCCCTTACAGGGATAACTATGGCTACACCTTC; cdr3_aa: CSVPYRDNYGYTF; j_call: TRBJ1-2; d_call: NA; v_call: TRBV20-1; clone_size: NA
cdr3_nt: TGTGCCAGCAGCCAAGTGGGTGCCCTAGCGGGTATTCCCTACGAGCAGTACTTC; cdr3_aa: CASSQVGALAGIPYEQYF; j_call: TRBJ2-7; d_call: TRBD2; v_call: TRBV14; clone_size: few
cdr3_nt: TGTGCCAGCAGGGTCCGACAGGGGCCTTCCTACGAGCAGTACTTC; cdr3_aa: CASRVRQGPSYEQYF; j_call: TRBJ2-7; d_call: TRBD1; v_call: TRBV4-2; clone_size: many
cdr3_nt: TGCAGCGTTGCGGTTGGGCAGGGAATCTATGGCTACACCTTC; cdr3_aa: CSVAVGQGIYGYTF; j_call: TRBJ1-2; d_call: NA; v_call: TRBV29-1; clone_size: many
cdr3_nt: TGCGCCAGCACTCTCCAGGGTCAGTGGGATACGCAGTATTTT; cdr3_aa: CASTLQGQWDTQYF; j_call: TRBJ2-3; d_call: NA; v_call: TRBV5-1; clone_size: NA
cdr3_nt: TGCGCCAGCAGCCAGGTTCAGGGGTTAACCTACGAGCAGTACTTC; cdr3_aa: CASSQVQGLTYEQYF; j_call: TRBJ2-7; d_call: NA; v_call: TRBV4-1; clone_size: once
cdr3_nt: TGTGCCAGCAGGGAACGCAGCTCCTACAATGAGCAGTTCTTC; cdr3_aa: CASRERSSYNEQFF; j_call: TRBJ2-1; d_call: NA; v_call: TRBV12-3/TRBV12-4; clone_size: NA
cdr3_nt: TGTGCCACCAGGGGACTAGCGGGATATGAGCAGTACTTC; cdr3_aa: CATRGLAGYEQYF; j_call: TRBJ2-7; d_call: TRBD2; v_call: TRBV25-1; clone_size: few
cdr3_nt: TGTGCCAGCGCGACTAGCGGGTCTTACAATGAGCAGTTCTTC; cdr3_aa: CASATSGSYNEQFF; j_call: TRBJ2-1; d_call: TRBD2; v_call: TRBV7-9; clone_size: NA
cdr3_nt: TGTGCCAGCAGCTTCAAATATGGCTACACCTTC; cdr3_aa: CASSFKYGYTF; j_call: TRBJ1-2; d_call: NA; v_call: TRBV7-2; clone_size: many
cdr3_nt: TGCAGTGCTAGAGATCACCCCTCCTACGAGCAGTACTTC; cdr3_aa: CSARDHPSYEQYF; j_call: TRBJ2-7; d_call: NA; v_call: TRBV20-1; clone_size: few
cdr3_nt: TGTGCCATCAGTGAGGCTGGGGTTCTCCTGTCCTACGAGCAGTACTTC; cdr3_aa: CAISEAGVLLSYEQYF; j_call: TRBJ2-7; d_call: NA; v_call: TRBV10-3; clone_size: many
cdr3_nt: TGCAGTGCTAGAGGCAGCGAGGCCTACGAGCAGTACTTC; cdr3_aa: CSARGSEAYEQYF; j_call: TRBJ2-7; d_call: NA; v_call: TRBV20-1; clone_size: many
cdr3_nt: TGCGCCAGCAGCGGACAGGCGTTACTAGTTCCAACCGGGGAGCTGTTTTTT; cdr3_aa: CASSGQALLVPTGELFF; j_call: TRBJ2-2; d_call: TRBD1; v_call: TRBV5-1; clone_size: few
cdr3_nt: TGTGCCAGCAGCGCAAAGATGGAGGATGAGCAGTTCTTC; cdr3_aa: CASSAKMEDEQFF; j_call: TRBJ2-1; d_call: NA; v_call: TRBV13; clone_size: NA
cdr3_nt: TGTGCCAGCAGCTTAGTGGGCGGGGGCAACTCCTACAATGAGCAGTTCTTC; cdr3_aa: CASSLVGGGNSYNEQFF; j_call: TRBJ2-1; d_call: NA; v_call: TRBV11-2; clone_size: NA
cdr3_nt: TGTGCCAGCAGTCTCCTCTCGGGTCTATCCCCTACCTACGAGCAGTACTTC; cdr3_aa: CASSLLSGLSPTYEQYF; j_call: TRBJ2-7; d_call: NA; v_call: TRBV28; clone_size: many
cdr3_nt: TGTGCCAGCAGCTCCTCGGACGGACTAGAGTTAGTTGAGCAGTTCTTC; cdr3_aa: CASSSSDGLELVEQFF; j_call: TRBJ2-1; d_call: TRBD2; v_call: TRBV7-6; clone_size: NA
cdr3_nt: TGCAGCGTTGAATGGGCGGATACGCAGTATTTT; cdr3_aa: CSVEWADTQYF; j_call: TRBJ2-3; d_call: NA; v_call: TRBV29-1; clone_size: many